The count of the clone carrying this T cell receptor beta chain is one. Germline lookup yields CDR1 SGDLS and CDR2 YYNGEE. This CDR3 spans 19 amino acids. V lost 4 bases to trimming and J lost 3 bases; unmatched junction nucleotides: 17. These data originate in a study of blood T cell repertoires in COVID-19. Background on the study: Acute-phase and convalescent COVID-19 samples originated in the United States, Italy and Spain. Sample material is recorded as cDNA or gDNA derived from T cells, B-cell-depleted T cells, or PBMCs.

As processed by the authors: The authors estimated nucleated cell counts from reference gene primer amplification. This table comes from immunoSEQ multiplex PCR, and its TCRdb copy is limited to in-frame clones, with some not included. V, J and clone size were drawn from that table, and D and trimming were deduced from the DNA. This table has 100,000 to 150,000 clones, 85% to 90% appearing once. The chain carries TRBV9 and TRBJ2-3, with 10 positions matching TRBD2. The sequence was obtained from a man between 65 and 85 years old with active COVID-19. Sample: peripheral blood. The CDR3 loop is CASSLAAVRSGRDTDTQYF. DNA of the CDR3: TGTGCCAGCAGCCTTGCCGCCGTAAGGAGCGGGAGGGATACAGATACGCAGTATTTT.